This TCR beta chain was obtained from a study of post-analysis software for immune sequencing data. Across the whole study: Relapsing-remitting, secondary progressive and progressive-relapsing forms of multiple sclerosis all featured among disease courses. Findings of the study overall: F measure clustering grouped samples strongly by preparation batch. Multiple sclerosis was associated with a significant reduction in normalized Chao1 diversity relative to controls. Roughly five TRBV segments were more frequent in patients than controls; TRBV5-6, TRBV5-1 and TRBV20-1 belonged to this group.

Presence of unique molecular identifiers characterized the TCR beta cDNA libraries. TCRdb recomputed calls from the PCR reads with MiXCR, one row per CDR3 protein. The sample holds more than 450,000 distinct CDR3 sequences; around a third are singletons and the top ten take under 7%. With 4 bases clipped from V and 4 bases from J, the junction kept 8 bases outside the gene matches. CDR1 and CDR2 from the germline V gene are SGHRS and YFSETQ. The CDR3 consists of 16 residues. At least ten counts were recorded for this clonotype. Its matching antigen is unknown. The sequence derives from a girl under 18 with multiple sclerosis. The chain has TRBV5-1 and TRBJ2-1; 10 nucleotides align to TRBD1. Sequences were obtained from blood. CDR3 in amino acids: CASSISDRGHYNEQFF. In DNA, the CDR3 is TGCGCCAGCAGCATCTCCGACAGGGGGCATTACAATGAGCAGTTCTTC.